The clone carrying this TCR beta chain has just a few counts. The antigen remains unidentified. TCR alpha and TCR beta cDNA libraries with sample barcodes and UMIs came from 5'RACE using constant-segment primers. TCRdb re-called the 5' RACE reads with MiXCR, one entry per CDR3 protein. The table lists around 410,000 distinct CDR3 sequences, less than 25% of them singletons. This CDR3 is 12 amino acids long. With 4 bases removed from V and 9 bases from J, the gap between germline ends came to 8 bases. Per germline, CDR1 SGHRS and CDR2 YFSETQ. The source of the sample is a study of T-cell memory formation after mild COVID-19. General study results and limits: For second-wave clones that peaked at day 37, SARS-CoV-2 specificity went unverified. Later expanders leaned CD4+, whereas clones that contracted between day 15 and 85 were balanced CD4/CD8. Those CD4+ clones that contracted were mainly in CM and EM (CD8+ ones in EMRA).

This clonotype was sampled from an adult woman who had mild COVID-19 (a few samples of this study predate the infection). Cell type and time point are not known. The sample taken for sequencing was PBMCs or a T cell subset sorted from them (not recorded which). The chain uses TRBV5-1 and TRBJ1-6; a possible D gene is TRBD1 (5 bases). CDR3: CASSGGSSPLHF. CDR3 DNA: TGCGCCAGCAGCGGGGGTAGTTCACCCCTCCACTTT.